This entry lists 4 T cell receptor beta chains sequenced from one sample in a study of patients and donors after allogeneic stem cell transplantation. MiXCR, run by TCRdb on the RT-PCR reads, gives a single entry per CDR3 protein. Among around 240,000 distinct CDR3 sequences listed, 11% to 15% were seen once. The sample comprised blood, either unsorted or a sorted T cell fraction (not recorded which). These receptors originate from a human donor who was either an allogeneic HSCT recipient or a stem cell or donor lymphocyte infusion donor (not recorded which). It is not recorded whose cells these are; they may come from a transplant donor.

The table lists this clonotype with many counts. The chain couples TRBV21-1 to TRBJ1-1; the table's D gene call, TRBD1, was not cross checked with the DNA. TRBV21-1 is deemed a pseudogene. The CDR3 covers 18 residues. The CDR3, as DNA: TGTGCCAGCAGCAAAGATGGGCAGGGTATGGTCGTGGACACTGAAGCTTTCTTT. The encoded protein is CASSKDGQGMVVDTEAFF.

This chain joins TRBV29-1 and TRBJ2-1; 7 positions match TRBD2. Looked up from germline, CDR1 is SQVTM and CDR2 is ANQGSEA. The CDR3 spans 15 residues. Losses at the gene ends were 7 bases for V and 2 bases for J; bases not matched to a gene: 11. The CDR3 loop reads CSALPLAGAYNEQFF. For the CDR3, the DNA is TGCAGCGCCCTGCCGCTCGCGGGGGCCTACAATGAGCAGTTCTTC.

This rearrangement joins TRBV2 to TRBJ2-2; 10 nucleotides align to TRBD1. The V gene's germline CDR1 is SNHLY and CDR2 FYNNEI. The ends lost 6 bases at V and 6 bases at J; junction bases unmatched: 7. The CDR3 is 15 residues long. For the CDR3, the DNA is TGTGCCAGCAGCCGAGACAGGGGGCGGTCCGGGGAGCTGTTTTTT. It translates to CASSRDRGRSGELFF.

V gene TRBV12-3 or TRBV12-4 combines with J gene TRBJ2-6, with TRBD1 identical over 9 bases. V gave up 0 bases and J gave up 4 bases; unmatched junction bases: 7. This CDR3 spans 18 amino acids. DNA for the CDR3: TGTGCCAGCAGTTTAGCACAGGGGGCGTTCGACGGGGCCAACGTCCTGACTTTC. This sequence encodes CASSLAQGAFDGANVLTF.